The 28 T cell receptor beta chains in this list originate from one sample, sequenced in a study of cytomegalovirus exposure and HLA in healthy donors. The study ran its PCR with 60 Vbeta and 13 Jbeta primers. The repertoire was sequenced with immunoSEQ multiplex PCR; TCRdb's copy has only in-frame clones and lacks some. The sample shows 150,000 to 200,000 clones, roughly 74% of them seen only once. Material for sequencing was PBMCs. Every receptor here comes from a woman in her forties in good health and CMV-seropositive.

This clone appeared a single time. The chain couples TRBV28 to TRBJ1-5, with D uncertain. Germline-derived CDR1 and CDR2 are MDHEN and SYDVKM. V lost 6 bases and J 3 bases, leaving 12 bases between the germline ends. The CDR3 consists of 14 residues. CDR3 sequence (DNA): TGTGCCAGCAGCTCAGCAGGATTCAATCAGCCCCAGCATTTT. This codes for CASSSAGFNQPQHF.

This clone was seen a handful of times. J is TRBJ2-1 and V is TRBV4-3; 7 nucleotides agree with TRBD1. Germline V CDR1 and CDR2: LGHNA, YSLEER. The CDR3 consists of 17 residues. The V and J ends lost 0 bases and 9 bases, in that order; junction bases with no gene match: 14. CDR3 protein: CASSQDPPGQGDTEQFF. The CDR3 DNA is TGCGCCAGCAGCCAAGATCCTCCGGGGCAGGGGGATACTGAGCAGTTCTTC.

This clone was observed a few times. The V call is TRBV7-2, the J call TRBJ1-2, with 8 bases fitting TRBD1. Germline CDR1 and CDR2: SGHTA and FQGNSA. The CDR3 is 17 amino acids. Trimming cost V 1 base and J 5 bases; bases outside gene matches: 12. CDR3 residues: CASSLVRPGGGGYGYTF. The CDR3, as DNA: TGTGCCAGCAGCTTAGTTCGCCCAGGGGGCGGAGGATATGGCTACACCTTC.

This clone was seen a few times. The gene calls are TRBV7-9 and TRBJ2-7; D is undetermined. The CDR3 spans 15 residues. Per germline, CDR1 SEHNR and CDR2 FQNEAQ (reference sequence). The V end was cut by 2 bases, the J end by 5 bases, with 16 bases between. The CDR3: CASSLTLVAVDEQYF. CDR3 bases: TGTGCCAGCAGCTTAACGTTGGTGGCTGTTGACGAGCAGTACTTC.

This chain connects TRBV7-9 to TRBJ2-1; D is unclear. Trimming took 2 bases from V and 3 from J, leaving 11 bases between them. This CDR3 comprises 15 residues. The germline V gene has CDR1 SEHNR and CDR2 FQNEAQ (reference sequence). CDR3 sequence: CASSLNSPVYNEQFF. Written as DNA, the CDR3 is TGTGCCAGCAGCTTAAACAGCCCTGTCTACAATGAGCAGTTCTTC.

This rearrangement joins TRBV5-1 to TRBJ2-5, with D possibly matching TRBD2 (6 bases). V lost 4 bases and J lost 1, with 14 bases in between. The CDR3 length is 15 residues. CDR1 SGHRS and CDR2 YFSETQ come from the germline V gene. The CDR3 loop is CASSRLSGLQETQYF. CDR3 coding DNA: TGCGCCAGCAGCCGACTATCGGGACTCCAAGAGACCCAGTACTTC.

On this clone itself: In the same sample, other DNA sequences code for this CDR3. The rearrangement joins TRBV2 to TRBJ2-2; D ambiguous. V lost 6 bases to trimming and J lost 3 bases, with 8 bases between them. CDR1 is SNHLY and CDR2 is FYNNEI in the germline V gene. CDR3 length: 13 residues. CDR3 protein: CASSETYTGELFF. DNA of the CDR3: TGTGCCAGCAGCGAGACATACACCGGGGAGCTGTTTTTT.

V usage is TRBV6-5 and J usage is TRBJ2-5, with 7 bases fitting TRBD1. This CDR3 spans 14 amino acids. The germline V gene encodes CDR1 MNHEY and CDR2 SVGAGI. V was clipped by 6 bases and J by 2 bases; unmatched bases: 6. In DNA, the CDR3 is TGTGCCAGCAGCAGAGGGACAGCTCAAGAGACCCAGTACTTC. This encodes CASSRGTAQETQYF.

V and J are TRBV5-1 and TRBJ1-5; 8 bases map to TRBD1. The germline CDR1 and CDR2 sequences are SGHRS and YFSETQ. The CDR3 is made up of 16 amino acids. Losses at the gene ends were 0 bases for V and 6 bases for J; bases not matched to a gene: 8. The CDR3 DNA reads TGCGCCAGCAGCTTGGGCCCGGACAGGGCGGCTCAGCCCCAGCATTTT. Translating gives CASSLGPDRAAQPQHF.

The sample holds a few counts of this clone. This chain connects TRBV28 to TRBJ2-5, with 11 bases lining up with TRBD1. The DNA end favors TRBJ2-7, so the J call may be wrong. CDR3 length equals 15 residues. Germline CDR1 and CDR2: MDHEN and SYDVKM. The CDR3 spells CASSTGQGASYEQYF. The CDR3 bases are TGTGCCAGTAGTACAGGACAGGGGGCTTCGTACGAGCAGTACTTC.

The V and J genes are TRBV10-3 and TRBJ2-1; TRBD2 agrees at 8 bases. The CDR3 is made up of 18 amino acids. V dropped 0 bases and J dropped 5; count of bases not matched to a gene: 12. The germline gives CDR1 ENHRY, CDR2 SYGVKD. The CDR3 DNA follows: TGTGCCATCAGTGAGTCGGGGAGAACTAGCGGAGGGGACAATGAGCAGTTCTTC. The encoded protein is CAISESGRTSGGDNEQFF.

This clone was detected only a few times. The CDR3 DNA reads TGCGCCAGCAGCCACGGCGGGAGAGCGTACGAGCAGTACTTC. This encodes CASSHGGRAYEQYF. The chain recombines TRBV4-3 with TRBJ2-7, with 7 bases that match TRBD2. The CDR3 has 14 residues. Germline V gives CDR1 LGHNA, CDR2 YSLEER. V was pared by 3 bases and J by 4 bases, with 6 bases of the junction left unmatched.

The CDR3 sequence: CASHRDSSYTF. The DNA for the CDR3 is TGTGCCAGCCACAGGGACAGCAGCTACACCTTC. This chain connects TRBV19 to TRBJ1-2, with TRBD1 identical over 7 bases. This CDR3 is 11 amino acids long. The ends lost 9 bases at V and 9 bases at J; junction bases unmatched: 7. Germline lookup yields CDR1 LNHDA and CDR2 SQIVND (reference sequence).

Regarding this clone: A read error may account for a junction end that differs from germline. The rearrangement uses TRBV5-4 and TRBJ1-2, with TRBD1 matching over 12 bases. CDR1 and CDR2 from the germline V gene are SGHNT and YYREEE (reference sequence). The CDR3 is made up of 16 amino acids. The CDR3 bases are TGTACCAGCAGCCGGGGACAGGGGGCAACGGTCTATGGCTACACCTTC. It yields the protein CTSSRGQGATVYGYTF.

This clone was picked up a small number of times. This chain joins TRBV7-2 and TRBJ1-5; no clear D. Germline CDR1 SGHTA, CDR2 FQGNSA. The CDR3 contains 13 residues. V was trimmed by 1 base and J by 12 bases, leaving 13 bases between them. CDR3 sequence: CASSLEGGRHQHF. CDR3 bases: TGTGCCAGCAGCTTAGAGGGAGGCCGTCACCAGCATTTT.

This chain uses TRBV11-3 with TRBJ2-3; the match to TRBD2 covers 15 bases. The junction had 6 bases not matched to a gene; V was cut back by 5 bases and J by 6 bases. Germline V CDR1 and CDR2: SGHNT, YENEEA. The CDR3 loop spans 16 amino acids. The CDR3 coding sequence is TGTGCCAGCAGCCGGGGGACTAGCGGGAGGTCCGATACGCAGTATTTT. The encoded protein is CASSRGTSGRSDTQYF. Complete variable domain (other parts from reference TRBV11-3 and TRBJ2-3): EAGVVQSPRYKIIEKKQPVAFWCNPISGHNTLYWYLQNLGQGPELLIRYENEEAVDDSQLPKDRFSAERLKGVDSTLKIQPAELGDSAVYLCASSRGTSGRSDTQYFGPGTRLTVL.

The V gene is TRBV5-1, the J gene TRBJ1-2; D not certain. Trimming removed 4 bases at V and 1 base at J, with 11 bases between. The CDR3 length is 14 residues. Germline assignment: CDR1 SGHRS and CDR2 YFSETQ. The CDR3 sequence: CASSPETGNYGYTF. CDR3 bases: TGCGCCAGCAGCCCAGAGACGGGTAACTATGGCTACACCTTC.

The chain employs TRBV5-1 and TRBJ1-2, with D hard to call. V was trimmed by 0 bases and J by 11 bases, leaving 11 bases between them. The germline V gene encodes CDR1 SGHRS and CDR2 YFSETQ. This CDR3 region has 12 residues. The CDR3 coding sequence is TGCGCCAGCAGCTTGGGCGGAGAGGAGTACACCTTC. This sequence encodes CASSLGGEEYTF.

This rearrangement joins TRBV19 to TRBJ1-1; D gene uncertain. The ends were cut back, 3 bases at V and 1 base at J, with 6 bases in the middle. The CDR3 loop spans 13 amino acids. Looked up from germline, CDR1 is LNHDA and CDR2 is SQIVND (reference sequence). This CDR3 reads CASSISRNTEAFF. The CDR3, as DNA: TGTGCCAGTAGTATCTCGCGGAACACTGAAGCTTTCTTT.

This clone was counted a few times. The chain joins TRBV5-5 to TRBJ2-7; no clear D. The germline V gene encodes CDR1 SGHKS and CDR2 YYEKEE (reference sequence). V was cut by 1 base and J by 0 bases, with 11 bases left in between. The CDR3 consists of 15 residues. CDR3 sequence: CASSLQARPSYEQYF. DNA of the CDR3: TGTGCCAGCAGCTTGCAAGCCCGCCCCTCCTACGAGCAGTACTTC. Combining the CDR3 with reference TRBV5-5 and TRBJ2-7 gives the whole variable domain DAGVTQSPTHLIKTRGQQVTLRCSPISGHKSVSWYQQVLGQGPQFIFQYYEKEERGRGNFPDRFSARQFPNYSSELNVNALLLGDSALYLCASSLQARPSYEQYFGPGTRLTVT.

This rearrangement joins TRBV28 to TRBJ2-7, with TRBD1 identical over 12 bases. Losses at the gene ends were 6 bases for V and 3 bases for J; bases not matched to a gene: 9. CDR3 size: 16 residues. In germline, CDR1 is MDHEN, CDR2 SYDVKM. The CDR3, as DNA: TGTGCCAGCAGACTAATAGGGACAGGGGGCTTCTACGAGCAGTACTTC. Its protein is CASRLIGTGGFYEQYF.

The chain carries TRBV28 and TRBJ2-7, with TRBD2 as a possible D gene (6 bases). There are 15 residues in the CDR3. Germline V lookup: CDR1 MDHEN, CDR2 SYDVKM. V was shortened by 5 bases and J by 6 bases, with 20 bases between the two germline ends. Here the CDR3 reads CASSRTTSIASEQYF. The CDR3, as DNA: TGTGCCAGCAGTCGAACAACTAGCATCGCCTCCGAGCAGTACTTC.

The V call is TRBV15, the J call TRBJ2-2; 7 positions match TRBD2. Germline V gene lookup returns CDR1 LNHNV and CDR2 YYDKDF (reference sequence). The ends lost 3 bases at V and 0 bases at J; junction bases unmatched: 1. The CDR3 runs to 15 residues. CDR3 protein: CATSRGLPNTGELFF. As DNA, the CDR3 is TGTGCCACCAGCAGGGGACTACCGAACACCGGGGAGCTGTTTTTT.

The chain carries TRBV28 and TRBJ1-2; D is perhaps TRBD1 (6 bases). The CDR3 runs 16 residues. The germline V gene encodes CDR1 MDHEN and CDR2 SYDVKM. Between the trimmed V and J ends, which lost 5 bases and 5 bases, there was a span of 21 bases. CDR3 protein: CASSTRQYPRGYGYTF. As DNA, the CDR3 is TGTGCCAGCAGTACACGACAGTATCCCAGGGGATATGGCTACACCTTC.

The chain carries TRBV4-1 and TRBJ1-5; no reliable D call. Trimming took off 0 bases at V and 7 bases at J, with 7 bases between the two ends. Per germline, CDR1 MGHRA and CDR2 YSYEKL. The length of the CDR3 is 13 residues. The CDR3 DNA is TGCGCCAGCAGCCAAGACCCCAGGCAGCCCCAGCATTTT. It specifies CASSQDPRQPQHF.

The genes are TRBV7-8 and TRBJ1-1; 7 positions agree with TRBD1. This CDR3 has 13 amino acids. The V and J ends lost 5 bases and 5 bases, in that order; junction bases with no gene match: 5. Germline V gene lookup returns CDR1 SGHVS and CDR2 FQNEAQ. CDR3 nucleotide sequence: TGTGCCAGCAGCCGTGGACAGGAGACTGAAGCTTTCTTT. This gives the protein CASSRGQETEAFF.

This clone turned up a few times. The chain has TRBV7-2 and TRBJ2-1; 8 bases map to TRBD2. J lost 8 bases, V lost 6 bases, and 21 bases had no gene match. The CDR3 has 18 amino acids. Per germline, CDR1 SGHTA and CDR2 FQGNSA. The DNA of the CDR3 is TGTGCCAGCAGTTTACAGGTTTCCGGGACTAGGTACGGCGATGAGCAGTTCTTC. Translating it yields CASSLQVSGTRYGDEQFF. Using reference TRBV7-2 and TRBJ2-1 for the parts outside the CDR3, the full variable domain is GAGVSQSPSNKVTEKGKDVELRCDPISGHTALYWYRQSLGQGLEFLIYFQGNSAPDKSGLPSDRFSAERTGGSVSTLTIQRTQQEDSAVYLCASSLQVSGTRYGDEQFFGPGTRLTVL.

The chain uses TRBV28 and TRBJ2-2, with a tentative D call TRBD2 (5 bases). Germline-derived CDR1 and CDR2 are MDHEN and SYDVKM. This CDR3 contains 15 residues. V was clipped by 7 bases and J by 2 bases, with 14 bases between them. The CDR3 nucleotides read TGTGCCAGCAAGCCCCAGACTACAAACACCGGGGAGCTGTTTTTT. The encoded protein is CASKPQTTNTGELFF.